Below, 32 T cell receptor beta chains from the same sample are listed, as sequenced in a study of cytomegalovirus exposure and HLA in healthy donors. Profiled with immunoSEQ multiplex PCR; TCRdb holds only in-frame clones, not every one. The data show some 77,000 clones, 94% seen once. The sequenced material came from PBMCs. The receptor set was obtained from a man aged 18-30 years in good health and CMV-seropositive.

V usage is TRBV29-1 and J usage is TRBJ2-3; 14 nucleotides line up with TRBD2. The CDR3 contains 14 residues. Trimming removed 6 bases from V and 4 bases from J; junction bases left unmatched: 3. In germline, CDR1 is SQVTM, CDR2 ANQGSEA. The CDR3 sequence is CSVEGLAGADTQYF. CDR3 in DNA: TGCAGCGTCGAGGGACTAGCGGGAGCAGATACGCAGTATTTT.

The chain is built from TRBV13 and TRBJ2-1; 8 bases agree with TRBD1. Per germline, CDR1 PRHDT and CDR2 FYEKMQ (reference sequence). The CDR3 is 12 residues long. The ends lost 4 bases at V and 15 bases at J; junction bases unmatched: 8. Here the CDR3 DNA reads TGTGCCAGCAGCTCCCAGGGGGCCCCCCCGTTCTTC. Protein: CASSSQGAPPFF.

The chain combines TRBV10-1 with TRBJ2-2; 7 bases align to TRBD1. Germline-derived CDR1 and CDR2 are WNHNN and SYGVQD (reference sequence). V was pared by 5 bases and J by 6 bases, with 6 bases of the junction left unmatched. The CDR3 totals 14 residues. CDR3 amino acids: CASSTGVAAGELFF. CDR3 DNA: TGCGCCAGCAGTACAGGGGTCGCTGCCGGGGAGCTGTTTTTT.

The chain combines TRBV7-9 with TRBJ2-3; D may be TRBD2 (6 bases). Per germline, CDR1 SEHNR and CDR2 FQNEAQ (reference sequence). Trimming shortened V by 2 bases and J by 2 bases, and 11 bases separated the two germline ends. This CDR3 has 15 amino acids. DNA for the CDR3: TGTGCCAGCAGCTTACCGTCGGGAGTCACAGATACGCAGTATTTT. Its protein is CASSLPSGVTDTQYF.

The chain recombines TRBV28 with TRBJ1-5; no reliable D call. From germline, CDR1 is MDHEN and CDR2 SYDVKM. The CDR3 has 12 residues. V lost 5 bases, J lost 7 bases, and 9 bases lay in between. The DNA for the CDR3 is TGTGCCAGCAGTCCCCTATGGCAGCCCCAGCATTTT. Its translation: CASSPLWQPQHF.

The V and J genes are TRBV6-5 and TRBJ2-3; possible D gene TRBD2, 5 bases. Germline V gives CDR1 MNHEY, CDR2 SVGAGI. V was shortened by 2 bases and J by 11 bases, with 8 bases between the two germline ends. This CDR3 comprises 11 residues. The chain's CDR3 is CASSYTGRQYF. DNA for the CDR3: TGTGCCAGCAGTTACACGGGGAGGCAGTATTTT.

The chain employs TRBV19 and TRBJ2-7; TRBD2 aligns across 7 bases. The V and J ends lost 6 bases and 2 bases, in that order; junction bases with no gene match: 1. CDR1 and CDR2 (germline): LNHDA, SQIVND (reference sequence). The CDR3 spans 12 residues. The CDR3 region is CASSGGTYEQYF. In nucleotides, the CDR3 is TGTGCCAGTAGCGGGGGGACCTACGAGCAGTACTTC. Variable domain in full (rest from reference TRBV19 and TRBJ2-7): DGGITQSPKYLFRKEGQNVTLSCEQNLNHDAMYWYRQDPGQGLRLIYYSQIVNDFQKGDIAEGYSVSREKKESFPLTVTSAQKNPTAFYLCASSGGTYEQYFGPGTRLTVT.

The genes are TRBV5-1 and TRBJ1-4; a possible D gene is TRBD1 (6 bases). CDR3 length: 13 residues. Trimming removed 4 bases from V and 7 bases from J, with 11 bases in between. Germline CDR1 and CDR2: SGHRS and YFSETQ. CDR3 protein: CASSRGSVEKLFF. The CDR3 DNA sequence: TGCGCCAGCAGCAGGGGGTCGGTTGAAAAACTGTTTTTT.

The CDR3 loop is CSAVFRGRGTEAFF. In nucleotides, the CDR3 is TGCAGCGCCGTTTTTCGCGGCAGGGGGACTGAAGCTTTCTTT. The chain combines TRBV29-1 with TRBJ1-1; 7 nucleotides align to TRBD1. The J segment lost 5 bases and the V segment lost 7 bases, leaving 13 bases of the junction unmatched. CDR3 length: 14 amino acids. Germline V CDR1 and CDR2: SQVTM, ANQGSEA.

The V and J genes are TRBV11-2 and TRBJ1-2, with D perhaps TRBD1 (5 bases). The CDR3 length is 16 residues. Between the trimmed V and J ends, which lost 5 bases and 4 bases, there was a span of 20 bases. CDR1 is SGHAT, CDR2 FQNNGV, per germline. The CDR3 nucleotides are TGTGCCAGCAGCCGGGGGGGGAGGTGGGGTTCCTATGGCTACACCTTC. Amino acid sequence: CASSRGGRWGSYGYTF. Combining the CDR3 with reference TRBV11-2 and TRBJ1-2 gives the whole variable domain EAGVAQSPRYKIIEKRQSVAFWCNPISGHATLYWYQQILGQGPKLLIQFQNNGVVDDSQLPKDRFSAERLKGVDSTLKIQPAKLEDSAVYLCASSRGGRWGSYGYTFGSGTRLTVV.

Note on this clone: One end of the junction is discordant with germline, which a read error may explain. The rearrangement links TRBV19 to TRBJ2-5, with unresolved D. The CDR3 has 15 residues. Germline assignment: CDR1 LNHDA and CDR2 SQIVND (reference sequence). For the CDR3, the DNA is TGTGCCAGTAGTAGAGCTAGGCCCCCCCAAGGGACCCAGTACTTC. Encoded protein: CASSRARPPQGTQYF.

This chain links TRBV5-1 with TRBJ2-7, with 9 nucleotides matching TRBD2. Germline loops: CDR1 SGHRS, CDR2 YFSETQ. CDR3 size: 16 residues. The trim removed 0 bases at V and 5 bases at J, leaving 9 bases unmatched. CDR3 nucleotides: TGCGCCAGCAGCTTGGGATGGGGGCGGGGGGGCGACGAGCAGTACTTC. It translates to CASSLGWGRGGDEQYF.

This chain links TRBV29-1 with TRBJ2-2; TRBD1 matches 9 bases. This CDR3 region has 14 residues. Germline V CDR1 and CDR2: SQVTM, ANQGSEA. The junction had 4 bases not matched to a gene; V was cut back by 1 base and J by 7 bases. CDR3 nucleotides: TGCAGCGTTGAAGGGACAGGGGTTAGCGGGGAGCTGTTTTTT. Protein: CSVEGTGVSGELFF.

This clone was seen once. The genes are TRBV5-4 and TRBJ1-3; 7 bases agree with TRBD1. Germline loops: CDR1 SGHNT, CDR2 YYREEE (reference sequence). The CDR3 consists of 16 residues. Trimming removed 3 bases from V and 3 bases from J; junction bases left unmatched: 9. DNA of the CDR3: TGTGCCAGCAGCTGGGGAACAGGGGAAGGTGGAAACACCATATATTTT. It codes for CASSWGTGEGGNTIYF.

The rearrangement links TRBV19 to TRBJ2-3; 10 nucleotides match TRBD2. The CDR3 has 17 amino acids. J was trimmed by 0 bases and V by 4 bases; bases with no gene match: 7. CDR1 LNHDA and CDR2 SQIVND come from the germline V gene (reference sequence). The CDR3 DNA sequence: TGTGCCAGTAGTACAAATCTAGCGGGGGCGAGCACAGATACGCAGTATTTT. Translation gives CASSTNLAGASTDTQYF.

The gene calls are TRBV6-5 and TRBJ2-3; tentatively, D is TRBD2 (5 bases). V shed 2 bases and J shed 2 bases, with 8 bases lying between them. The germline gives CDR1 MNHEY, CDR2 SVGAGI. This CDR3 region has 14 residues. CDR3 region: CASSYGLATDTQYF. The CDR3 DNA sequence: TGTGCCAGCAGTTACGGCCTAGCCACAGATACGCAGTATTTT.

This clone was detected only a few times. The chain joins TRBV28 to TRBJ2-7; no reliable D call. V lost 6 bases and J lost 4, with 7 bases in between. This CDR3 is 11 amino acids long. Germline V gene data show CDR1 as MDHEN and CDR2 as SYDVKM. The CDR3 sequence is CASSRRYEQYF. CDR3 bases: TGTGCCAGCAGCCGGCGGTACGAGCAGTACTTC.

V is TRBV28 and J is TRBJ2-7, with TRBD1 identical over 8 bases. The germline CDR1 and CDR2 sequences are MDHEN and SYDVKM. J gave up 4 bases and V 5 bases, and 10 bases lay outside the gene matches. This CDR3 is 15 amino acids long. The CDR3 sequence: CASSPPRTGNYEQYF. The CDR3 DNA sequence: TGTGCCAGCAGTCCCCCCCGGACAGGGAATTACGAGCAGTACTTC.

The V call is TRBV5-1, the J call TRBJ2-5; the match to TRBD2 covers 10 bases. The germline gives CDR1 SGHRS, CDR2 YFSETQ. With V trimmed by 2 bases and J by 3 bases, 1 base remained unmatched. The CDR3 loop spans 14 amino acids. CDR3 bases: TGCGCCAGCAGCTTAGCGGGAGGGGAAGAGACCCAGTACTTC. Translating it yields CASSLAGGEETQYF.

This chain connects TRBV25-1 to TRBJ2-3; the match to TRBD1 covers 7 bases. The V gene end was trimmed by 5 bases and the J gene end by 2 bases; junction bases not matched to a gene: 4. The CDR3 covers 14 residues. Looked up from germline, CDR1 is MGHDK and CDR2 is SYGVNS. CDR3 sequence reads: CASSRQGATDTQYF. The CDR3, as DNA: TGTGCCAGCAGTAGACAGGGTGCCACAGATACGCAGTATTTT.

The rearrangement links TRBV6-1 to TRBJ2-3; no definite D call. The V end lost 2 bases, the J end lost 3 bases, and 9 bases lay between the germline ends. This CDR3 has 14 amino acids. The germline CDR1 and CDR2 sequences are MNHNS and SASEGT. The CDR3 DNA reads TGTGCCAGCAGTGAACTGGCGGAGACAGATACGCAGTATTTT. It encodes CASSELAETDTQYF.

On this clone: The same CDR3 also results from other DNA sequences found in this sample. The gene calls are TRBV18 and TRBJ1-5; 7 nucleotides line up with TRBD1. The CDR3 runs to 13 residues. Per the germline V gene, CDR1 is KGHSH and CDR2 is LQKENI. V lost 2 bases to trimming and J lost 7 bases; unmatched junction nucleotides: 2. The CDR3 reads CASSPGQDQPQHF. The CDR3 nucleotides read TGTGCCAGCTCACCAGGACAGGACCAGCCCCAGCATTTT.

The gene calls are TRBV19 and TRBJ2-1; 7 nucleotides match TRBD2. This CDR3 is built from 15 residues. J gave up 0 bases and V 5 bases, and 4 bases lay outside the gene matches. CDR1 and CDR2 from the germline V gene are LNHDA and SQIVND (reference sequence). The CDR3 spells CASSVTSDSYNEQFF. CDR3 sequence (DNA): TGTGCCAGTAGTGTTACTAGCGACTCCTACAATGAGCAGTTCTTC.

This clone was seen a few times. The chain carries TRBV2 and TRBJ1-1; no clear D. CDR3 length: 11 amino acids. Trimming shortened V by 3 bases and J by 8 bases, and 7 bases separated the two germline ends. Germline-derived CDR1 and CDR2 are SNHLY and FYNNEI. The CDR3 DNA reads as TGTGCCAGCAGTGACACAGTAGAAGCTTTCTTT. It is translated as CASSDTVEAFF. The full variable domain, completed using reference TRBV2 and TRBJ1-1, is EPEVTQTPSHQVTQMGQEVILRCVPISNHLYFYWYRQILGQKVEFLVSFYNNEISEKSEIFDDQFSVERPDGSNFTLKIRSTKLEDSAMYFCASSDTVEAFFGQGTRLTVV.

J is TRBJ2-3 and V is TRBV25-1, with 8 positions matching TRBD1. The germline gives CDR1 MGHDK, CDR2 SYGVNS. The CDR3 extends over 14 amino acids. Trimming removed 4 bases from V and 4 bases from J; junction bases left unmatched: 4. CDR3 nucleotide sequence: TGTGCCAGCAGTGTTGGACAGGGTCCAGATACGCAGTATTTT. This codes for CASSVGQGPDTQYF.

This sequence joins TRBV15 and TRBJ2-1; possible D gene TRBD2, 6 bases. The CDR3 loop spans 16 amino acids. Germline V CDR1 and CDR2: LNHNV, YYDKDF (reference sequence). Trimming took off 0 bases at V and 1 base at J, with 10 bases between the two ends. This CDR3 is CATSRDSGRSYNEQFF. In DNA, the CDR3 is TGTGCCACCAGCAGAGATTCGGGGAGGTCCTACAATGAGCAGTTCTTC.

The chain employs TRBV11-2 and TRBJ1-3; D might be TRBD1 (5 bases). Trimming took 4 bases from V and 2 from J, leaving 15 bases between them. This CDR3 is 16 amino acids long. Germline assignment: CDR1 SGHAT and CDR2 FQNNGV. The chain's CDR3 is CASSSIYGGPGNTIYF. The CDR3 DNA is TGTGCCAGCAGCTCTATCTACGGGGGTCCTGGAAACACCATATATTTT.

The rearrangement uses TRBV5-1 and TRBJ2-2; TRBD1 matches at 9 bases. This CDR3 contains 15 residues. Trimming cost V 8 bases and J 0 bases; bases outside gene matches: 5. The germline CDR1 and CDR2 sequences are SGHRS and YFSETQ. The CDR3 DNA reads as TGCGCCAGTCGGGGGGACAGGGCGAACACCGGGGAGCTGTTTTTT. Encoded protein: CASRGDRANTGELFF.

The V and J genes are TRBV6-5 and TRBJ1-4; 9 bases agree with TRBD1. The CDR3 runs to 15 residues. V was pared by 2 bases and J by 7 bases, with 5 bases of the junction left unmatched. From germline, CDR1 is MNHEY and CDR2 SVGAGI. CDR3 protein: CASSYGGDRVEKLFF. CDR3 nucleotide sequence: TGTGCCAGCAGTTACGGAGGGGACAGGGTTGAAAAACTGTTTTTT.

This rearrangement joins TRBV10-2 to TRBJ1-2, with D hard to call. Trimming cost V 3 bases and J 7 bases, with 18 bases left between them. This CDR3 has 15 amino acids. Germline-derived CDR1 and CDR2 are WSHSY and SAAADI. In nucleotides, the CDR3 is TGCGCCAGCAGTGACTCCTGGAGGACGGTCGGTGGCTACACCTTC. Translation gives CASSDSWRTVGGYTF.

This CDR3 reads CASSITGVHGYTF. CDR3 bases: TGTGCCAGTAGTATCACGGGGGTCCATGGCTACACCTTC. This rearrangement joins TRBV19 to TRBJ1-2, with D maybe TRBD1 (5 bases). Per germline, CDR1 LNHDA and CDR2 SQIVND (reference sequence). The CDR3 consists of 13 residues. With 3 bases removed from V and 6 bases from J, the gap between germline ends came to 11 bases.

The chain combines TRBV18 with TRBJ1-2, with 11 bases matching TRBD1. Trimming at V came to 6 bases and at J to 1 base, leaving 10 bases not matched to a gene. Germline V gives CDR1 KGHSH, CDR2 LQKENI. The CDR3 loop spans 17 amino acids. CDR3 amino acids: CASSPGTGGLSNYGYTF. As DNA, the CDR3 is TGTGCCAGCTCCCCCGGGACAGGGGGATTGAGTAACTATGGCTACACCTTC.